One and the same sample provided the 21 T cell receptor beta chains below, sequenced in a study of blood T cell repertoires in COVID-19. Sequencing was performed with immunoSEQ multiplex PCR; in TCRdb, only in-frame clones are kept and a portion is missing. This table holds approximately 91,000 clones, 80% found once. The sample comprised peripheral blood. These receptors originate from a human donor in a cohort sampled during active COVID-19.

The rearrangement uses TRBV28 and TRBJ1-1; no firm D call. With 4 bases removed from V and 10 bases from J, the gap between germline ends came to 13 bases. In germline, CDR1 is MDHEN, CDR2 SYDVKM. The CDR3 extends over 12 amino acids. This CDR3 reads CASSSAGWGAFF. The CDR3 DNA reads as TGTGCCAGCAGTTCGGCGGGGTGGGGAGCTTTCTTT.

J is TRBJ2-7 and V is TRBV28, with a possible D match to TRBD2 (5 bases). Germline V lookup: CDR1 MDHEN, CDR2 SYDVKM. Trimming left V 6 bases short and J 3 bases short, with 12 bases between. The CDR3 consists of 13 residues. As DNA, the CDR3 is TGTGCCAGCAGGAGGGCGGCCTACTACGAGCAGTACTTC. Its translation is CASRRAAYYEQYF.

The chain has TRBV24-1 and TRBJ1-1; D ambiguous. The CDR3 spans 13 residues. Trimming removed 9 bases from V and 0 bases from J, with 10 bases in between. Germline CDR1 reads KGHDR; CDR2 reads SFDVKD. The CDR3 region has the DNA TGTGCCACCCGCTCCGGTGTGAACACTGAAGCTTTCTTT. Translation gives CATRSGVNTEAFF.

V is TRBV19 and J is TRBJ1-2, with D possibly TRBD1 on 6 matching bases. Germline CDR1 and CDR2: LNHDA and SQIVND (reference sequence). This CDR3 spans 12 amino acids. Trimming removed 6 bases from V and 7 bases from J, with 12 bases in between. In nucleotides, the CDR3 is TGTGCCAGTAGCCCCGGGACATTTGGCTACACCTTC. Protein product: CASSPGTFGYTF.

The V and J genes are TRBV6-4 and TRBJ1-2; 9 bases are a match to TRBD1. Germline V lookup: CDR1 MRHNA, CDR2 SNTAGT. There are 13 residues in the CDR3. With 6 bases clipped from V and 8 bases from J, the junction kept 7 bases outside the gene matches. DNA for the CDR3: TGTGCCAGCAGCAAGGGACAGGGAGACGGCTACACCTTC. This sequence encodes CASSKGQGDGYTF.

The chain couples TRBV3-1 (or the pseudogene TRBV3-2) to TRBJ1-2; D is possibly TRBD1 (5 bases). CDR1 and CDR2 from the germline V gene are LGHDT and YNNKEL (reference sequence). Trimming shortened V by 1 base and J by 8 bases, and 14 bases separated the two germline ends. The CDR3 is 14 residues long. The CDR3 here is CASSQVGGGWGYTF. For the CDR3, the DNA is TGTGCCAGCAGCCAAGTTGGGGGAGGTTGGGGCTACACCTTC.

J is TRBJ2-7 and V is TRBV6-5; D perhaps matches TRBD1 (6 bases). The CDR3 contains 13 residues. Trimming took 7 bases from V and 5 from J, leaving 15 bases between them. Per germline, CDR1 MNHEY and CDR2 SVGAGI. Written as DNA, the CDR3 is TGTGCCAGCAAAGACCCAGGGGTCCACGAGCAGTACTTC. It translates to CASKDPGVHEQYF.

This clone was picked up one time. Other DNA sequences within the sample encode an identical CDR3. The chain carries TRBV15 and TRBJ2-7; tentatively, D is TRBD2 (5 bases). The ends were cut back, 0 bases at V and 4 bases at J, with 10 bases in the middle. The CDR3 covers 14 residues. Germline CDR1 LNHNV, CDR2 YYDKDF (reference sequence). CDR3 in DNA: TGTGCCACCAGCAGAGATCGAGGGCCTTACGAGCAGTACTTC. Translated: CATSRDRGPYEQYF.

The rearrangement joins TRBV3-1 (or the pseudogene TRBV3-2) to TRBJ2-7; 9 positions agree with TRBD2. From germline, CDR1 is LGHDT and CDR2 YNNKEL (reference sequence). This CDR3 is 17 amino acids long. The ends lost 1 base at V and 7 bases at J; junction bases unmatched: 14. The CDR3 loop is CASSQVVAGGPSGEQYF. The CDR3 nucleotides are TGTGCCAGCAGCCAAGTGGTGGCGGGAGGGCCCTCGGGAGAGCAGTACTTC.

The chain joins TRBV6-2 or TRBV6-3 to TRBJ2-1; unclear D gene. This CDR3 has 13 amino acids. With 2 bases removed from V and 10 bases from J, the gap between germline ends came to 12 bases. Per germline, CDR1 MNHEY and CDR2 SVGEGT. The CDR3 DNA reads TGTGCCAGCAGTTACCCTCCTCCAGGCGAGCAGTTCTTC. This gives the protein CASSYPPPGEQFF.

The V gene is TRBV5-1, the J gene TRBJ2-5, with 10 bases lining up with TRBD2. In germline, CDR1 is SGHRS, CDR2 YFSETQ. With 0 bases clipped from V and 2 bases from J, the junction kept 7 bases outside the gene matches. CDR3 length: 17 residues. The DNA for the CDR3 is TGCGCCAGCAGCTTGGCCTTAACTAGCGGGAAGCAAGAGACCCAGTACTTC. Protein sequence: CASSLALTSGKQETQYF.

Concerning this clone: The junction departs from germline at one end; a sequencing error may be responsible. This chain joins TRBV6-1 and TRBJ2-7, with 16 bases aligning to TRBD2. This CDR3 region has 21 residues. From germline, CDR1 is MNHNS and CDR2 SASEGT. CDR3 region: CASSEGRLRGTSGRAISQQYF. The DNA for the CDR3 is TGTGCCAGCAGTGAAGGGAGGCTGCGCGGGACTAGCGGGAGGGCCATTTCCCAGCAATACTTC.

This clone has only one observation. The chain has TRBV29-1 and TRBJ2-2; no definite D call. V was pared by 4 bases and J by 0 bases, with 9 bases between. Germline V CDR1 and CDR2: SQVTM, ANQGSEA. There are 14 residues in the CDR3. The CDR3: CSVAYSPNTGELFF. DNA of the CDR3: TGCAGCGTTGCTTACAGTCCGAACACCGGGGAGCTGTTTTTT.

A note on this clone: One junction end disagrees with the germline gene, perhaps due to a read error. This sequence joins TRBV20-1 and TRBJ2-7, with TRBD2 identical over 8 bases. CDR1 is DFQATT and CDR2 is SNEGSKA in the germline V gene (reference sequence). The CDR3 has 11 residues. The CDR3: CSARGISGINF. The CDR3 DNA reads TGCAGTGCTAGGGGGATTAGCGGGATAAACTTC.

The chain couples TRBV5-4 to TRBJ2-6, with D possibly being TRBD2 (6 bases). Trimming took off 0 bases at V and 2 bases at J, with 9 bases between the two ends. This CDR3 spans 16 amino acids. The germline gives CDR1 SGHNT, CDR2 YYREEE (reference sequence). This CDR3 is CASSLAGGPGANVLTF. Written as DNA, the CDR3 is TGTGCCAGCAGCTTGGCCGGAGGGCCTGGGGCCAACGTCCTGACTTTC.

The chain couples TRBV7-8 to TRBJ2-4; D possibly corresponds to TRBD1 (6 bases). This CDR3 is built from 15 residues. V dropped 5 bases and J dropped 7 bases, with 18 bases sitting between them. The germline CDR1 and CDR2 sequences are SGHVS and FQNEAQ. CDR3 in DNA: TGTGCCAGCAGCCTACCTCTAGGGGGTAACAACATTCAGTACTTC. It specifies CASSLPLGGNNIQYF.

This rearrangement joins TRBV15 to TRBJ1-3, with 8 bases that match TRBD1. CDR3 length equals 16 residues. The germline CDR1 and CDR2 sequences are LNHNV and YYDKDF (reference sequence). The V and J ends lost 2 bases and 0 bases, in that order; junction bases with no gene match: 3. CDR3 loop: CATSRSQGASGNTIYF. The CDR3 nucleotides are TGTGCCACCAGCAGATCCCAGGGGGCCTCTGGAAACACCATATATTTT.

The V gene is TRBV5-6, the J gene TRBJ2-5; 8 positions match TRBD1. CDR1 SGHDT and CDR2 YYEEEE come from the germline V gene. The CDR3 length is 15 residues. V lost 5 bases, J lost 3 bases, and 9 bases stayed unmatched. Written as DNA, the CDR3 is TGTGCCAGCAGTACCTCCAGGACAGGGAAAGAGACCCAGTACTTC. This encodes CASSTSRTGKETQYF.

CDR3 sequence reads: CATRDRGFTDTQYF. The CDR3 DNA is TGTGCCACCCGGGACAGGGGTTTTACAGATACGCAGTATTTT. The chain recombines TRBV10-3 with TRBJ2-3, with 10 positions matching TRBD1. The germline V gene has CDR1 ENHRY and CDR2 SYGVKD. V lost 10 bases and J lost 3; bases outside the gene matches: 7. CDR3 length equals 14 residues.

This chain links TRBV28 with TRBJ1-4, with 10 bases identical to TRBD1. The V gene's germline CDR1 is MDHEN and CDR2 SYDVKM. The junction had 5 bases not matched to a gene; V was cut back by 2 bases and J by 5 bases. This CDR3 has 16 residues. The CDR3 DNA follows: TGTGCCAGCAGTTTAGCCCCGGGACAGGGGAATGAAAAACTGTTTTTT. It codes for CASSLAPGQGNEKLFF.

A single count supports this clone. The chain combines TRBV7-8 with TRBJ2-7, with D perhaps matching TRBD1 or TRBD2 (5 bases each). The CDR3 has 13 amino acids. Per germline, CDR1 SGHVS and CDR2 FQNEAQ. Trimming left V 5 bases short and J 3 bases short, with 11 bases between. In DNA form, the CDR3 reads TGTGCCAGCAGCCGAGGGGCCCTCTACGAGCAGTACTTC. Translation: CASSRGALYEQYF.